This TCR beta chain was documented in a study of OX40 agonist ivuxolimab in advanced cancers. Study overall: Anti-PD-1, anti-PD-L1 or anti-CTLA-4 therapy given earlier was allowed, and around 40% had some. Three partial responders included one hepatocellular carcinoma patient and two cutaneous melanoma patients.

About this clone: Its antigen remains unidentified.

The study's findings and limits: More expanded clones were seen, on average, in CD8+ T cells than in CD4+. Antigen specificity was not determined for the expanded peripheral T cells.

Method: immunoSEQ multiplex PCR; TCRdb's copy keeps in-frame clones and lacks some. The repertoire holds about 76,000 clones, with more than 85% as singletons. Trimming cost V 2 bases and J 2 bases, with 10 bases left between them. This CDR3 contains 13 residues. Germline values: CDR1 SQVTM, CDR2 ANQGSEA. The genes are TRBV29-1 and TRBJ2-7; D is undetermined. This receptor was obtained from an adult with an advanced solid tumor such as melanoma, head and neck, liver or kidney cancer. Sequenced here: CD4+ or CD8+ T cells sorted from blood, sampled in a trial of the OX40 agonist ivuxolimab. CDR3 coding DNA: TGCAGCGTTGAAAACAGACTTACCTACGAGCAGTACTTC. Translation: CSVENRLTYEQYF.